Here is one T cell receptor beta chain with its context. The entry originates in a study of Ad26.COV2.S vaccination and SARS-CoV-2 variants. Per the germline V gene, CDR1 is SGHNT and CDR2 is YENEEA. Trimming took off 5 bases at V and 2 bases at J, with 12 bases between the two ends. This CDR3 has 14 residues. The treatment is: around 19 received Ad26.COV2.S at low or high dose, single or two shots; 5 received placebo; per-sample allocation not given. Repertoires come from day 63 after the first vaccine or placebo injection. Assay used: immunoSEQ multiplex PCR; TCRdb lists only in-frame clones, some missing. The sample carries about 330,000 clones, 85% to 90% recorded once.

The chain is built from TRBV11-3 and TRBJ1-2; D might be TRBD1 (5 bases). The sample was peripheral blood, taken in a trial of Ad26.COV2.S vaccine versus placebo. The TCR comes from a person between 18 and 65 years old who received the Ad26.COV2.S COVID-19 vaccine or a placebo. The CDR3 reads CASSPQTVNYGYTF. CDR3 coding DNA: TGTGCCAGCAGCCCCCAGACAGTCAACTATGGCTACACCTTC.